This T cell receptor (beta chain) was obtained from a study of blood T cell repertoires in COVID-19. The CDR3 loop spans 13 amino acids. Germline CDR1 reads ENHRY; CDR2 reads SYGVKD. V lost 3 bases to trimming and J lost 3 bases, with 6 bases between them. Some clones are missing from TCRdb's copy, which holds only in-frame ones; the method was immunoSEQ multiplex PCR. The profile shows about 210,000 clones, about 91% of them singletons. The chain employs TRBV10-3 and TRBJ1-5; D gene uncertain. This sequence originates from a woman aged 35 to 49 with acute or convalescent COVID-19. Sequenced: peripheral blood. The CDR3 reads CAISDSDNQPQHF. The CDR3 DNA reads TGTGCCATCAGTGACAGCGACAATCAGCCCCAGCATTTT.